This passage covers 32 T cell receptor beta chains from one sample sequenced in a study of Ad26.COV2.S vaccination and SARS-CoV-2 variants. Treatment denoted: over 15 received Ad26.COV2.S at low or high dose, single or two shots; about 5 received placebo; per-sample allocation not given. The samples were gathered on day 63 after the first injection of vaccine or placebo. Clones were sequenced by immunoSEQ multiplex PCR, and TCRdb holds only the in-frame ones, with some missing. Of hundreds of thousands of clones detected, more than 80% appear once; the ten largest clones hold about 1.5%. Sequencing used peripheral blood, obtained in a trial of Ad26.COV2.S vaccine versus placebo. The origin of the receptors is a person between 18 and 59 years old who received the Ad26.COV2.S COVID-19 vaccine or a placebo.

This clone has a single count. The rearrangement uses TRBV19 and TRBJ1-5, with D perhaps matching TRBD1 (5 bases). The CDR3 is made up of 16 amino acids. Germline V lookup: CDR1 LNHDA, CDR2 SQIVND (reference sequence). The ends were cut back, 2 bases at V and 0 bases at J, with 11 bases in the middle. The DNA for the CDR3 is TGTGCCAGTAGTATACAGGCAGGGAATAGCAATCAGCCCCAGCATTTT. It yields the protein CASSIQAGNSNQPQHF.

This clone has a handful of counts. The J gene is TRBJ1-1, the V gene TRBV18, with D perhaps TRBD1 (6 bases). This CDR3 comprises 14 residues. CDR1 is KGHSH, CDR2 LQKENI, per germline. Trimming removed 2 bases at V and 4 bases at J, with 11 bases between. The CDR3 region has the DNA TGTGCCAGCTCACCAGACAGGTACGGCACTGAAGCTTTCTTT. This translates into CASSPDRYGTEAFF.

This clone was seen just once. The rearrangement links TRBV1 to TRBJ2-1; the table's D call of TRBD2 was not tested on the DNA. TRBV1 is flagged as a pseudogene. The CDR3 sequence is 17 residues long. CDR3 sequence reads: CTSSPSGGGRADNEQFF. The CDR3 bases are TGCACCAGCAGCCCGTCCGGTGGCGGGAGGGCCGACAATGAGCAGTTCTTC.

This clone was found a few times. The chain is built from TRBV10-3 and TRBJ1-5, with D possibly TRBD1 on 6 matching bases. Germline CDR1 ENHRY, CDR2 SYGVKD. The CDR3 runs to 13 residues. V was trimmed by 6 bases and J by 6 bases, leaving 12 bases between them. CDR3 DNA: TGTGCCATCAGGGGGGGCGCGGGTCAGCCCCAGCATTTT. Encoded protein: CAIRGGAGQPQHF.

This clone was counted once. The gene calls are TRBV9 and TRBJ1-1; D is unclear. Trimming stripped 0 bases from V and 1 base from J, with 7 bases between. CDR1 and CDR2 from the germline V gene are SGDLS and YYNGEE. The CDR3 has 14 amino acids. CDR3 nucleotide sequence: TGTGCCAGCAGCGTAGATTCACGGAACACTGAAGCTTTCTTT. Translating it yields CASSVDSRNTEAFF.

The J gene is TRBJ2-7, the V gene TRBV6-1; the D is unclear. CDR1 and CDR2 (germline): MNHNS, SASEGT. CDR3 length equals 15 residues. The V gene lost 2 bases and the J gene lost 0 bases, with 11 bases spanning the gap. The CDR3 DNA is TGTGCCAGCAGTGAAAATTGGAGAATCTCCTACGAGCAGTACTTC. This encodes CASSENWRISYEQYF.

The rearrangement uses TRBV7-9 and TRBJ2-5, with 14 bases that match TRBD2. CDR1 and CDR2 from the germline V gene are SEHNR and FQNEAQ (reference sequence). The CDR3 spans 17 residues. V lost 8 bases, J lost 4 bases, and 12 bases stayed unmatched. The CDR3 sequence: CASFPGLAGAVGETQYF. In nucleotides, the CDR3 is TGTGCCAGCTTCCCGGGACTAGCGGGAGCTGTGGGAGAGACCCAGTACTTC. The full variable domain, completed using reference TRBV7-9 and TRBJ2-5, is DTGVSQNPRHKITKRGQNVTFRCDPISEHNRLYWYRQTLGQGPEFLTYFQNEAQLEKSRLLSDRFSAERPKGSFSTLEIQRTEQGDSAMYLCASFPGLAGAVGETQYFGPGTRLLVL.

The chain has TRBV5-1 and TRBJ1-6; tentatively, D is TRBD1 (5 bases). The CDR3 sequence is 13 residues long. V was clipped by 5 bases and J by 6 bases, with 9 bases between them. Looked up from germline, CDR1 is SGHRS and CDR2 is YFSETQ. The CDR3 coding sequence is TGCGCCAGCAGGGGGGAGTTTAATTCACCCCTCCACTTT. As protein: CASRGEFNSPLHF.

The chain couples TRBV7-2 to TRBJ1-4; D may be TRBD1 (5 bases). Germline V CDR1 and CDR2: SGHTA, FQGNSA. The length of the CDR3 is 15 residues. Trimming removed 5 bases from V and 7 bases from J, with 17 bases in between. CDR3 nucleotides: TGTGCCAGCAGCCCTAGGGCAGGGCCGGGTGAAAAACTGTTTTTT. This translates into CASSPRAGPGEKLFF.

CDR3 residues: CASSGGGAGREQYF. In nucleotides, the CDR3 is TGCGCCAGCAGTGGGGGAGGAGCGGGACGCGAGCAGTACTTC. This sequence joins TRBV10-2 and TRBJ2-7, with 7 bases aligning to TRBD2. Germline CDR1 reads WSHSY; CDR2 reads SAAADI. The J segment lost 6 bases and the V segment lost 4 bases, leaving 9 bases of the junction unmatched. This CDR3 contains 14 residues.

Worth noting for this clone: Given a far larger clone just one base away, this is likely a sequencing read error. This rearrangement joins TRBV12-3 or TRBV12-4 to TRBJ1-2; no clear D gene. Trimming stripped 6 bases from V and 2 bases from J, with 7 bases between. CDR3 size: 12 residues. The CDR3 sequence is CASSPTNYGYTF. CDR3 nucleotides: TGTGCCAGCAGCCCGACAAACTATGGCTACACCTTC.

The chain employs TRBV11-2 and TRBJ2-1, with D possibly being TRBD2 (5 bases). The CDR3 runs to 15 residues. With 4 bases removed from V and 4 bases from J, the gap between germline ends came to 14 bases. Germline V gene lookup returns CDR1 SGHAT and CDR2 FQNNGV. DNA for the CDR3: TGTGCCAGCAGCTCGCACATCGGGGTATACAATGAGCAGTTCTTC. Protein: CASSSHIGVYNEQFF.

Comment on this clone: Other DNA variants within this sample encode the same CDR3. V usage is TRBV19 and J usage is TRBJ1-1; TRBD1 matches at 8 bases. The CDR3 runs 14 residues. The germline V gene has CDR1 LNHDA and CDR2 SQIVND (reference sequence). After removal of 4 bases from V and 1 base from J, the junction contained 2 bases not matched to a gene. This chain's CDR3 is CASSSGQGNTEAFF. In nucleotides, the CDR3 is TGTGCCAGTAGTAGCGGACAGGGGAACACTGAAGCTTTCTTT.

The chain recombines TRBV6-6 with TRBJ2-3; 7 positions match TRBD2. Per the germline V gene, CDR1 is MNHNY and CDR2 is SVGAGI (reference sequence). Losses at the gene ends were 7 bases for V and 5 bases for J; bases not matched to a gene: 6. CDR3 length: 13 residues. The CDR3 region is CASTGSGGDTQYF. DNA of the CDR3: TGTGCCAGCACTGGCTCGGGGGGAGATACGCAGTATTTT.

This clone was seen a single time. The chain couples TRBV5-1 to TRBJ1-1; 8 bases agree with TRBD1. Germline CDR1 is SGHRS and CDR2 is YFSETQ. The length of the CDR3 is 14 residues. The J segment lost 5 bases and the V segment lost 1 base, leaving 4 bases of the junction unmatched. The CDR3 bases are TGCGCCAGCAGCTTGAGGGACAGGACGACTGAAGCTTTCTTT. Translation: CASSLRDRTTEAFF.

The J gene is TRBJ2-1, the V gene TRBV19, with D hard to call. Per the germline V gene, CDR1 is LNHDA and CDR2 is SQIVND (reference sequence). The CDR3 covers 15 residues. Trimming took off 5 bases at V and 9 bases at J, with 20 bases between the two ends. The CDR3 nucleotides read TGTGCCAGTAGTTCCCGCGGTAGTAGAGGTCCTGAGCAGTTCTTC. This gives the protein CASSSRGSRGPEQFF.

The CDR3 is CASSPSTDTQYF. DNA of the CDR3: TGTGCCAGCAGTCCTAGCACAGATACGCAGTATTTT. The gene calls are TRBV28 and TRBJ2-3, with no clear D. The CDR3 consists of 12 residues. Germline CDR1 and CDR2: MDHEN and SYDVKM. Trimming stripped 5 bases from V and 0 bases from J, with 3 bases between.

The chain links TRBV5-1 to TRBJ2-7; D may be TRBD1 (5 bases). Germline assignment: CDR1 SGHRS and CDR2 YFSETQ. The length of the CDR3 is 12 residues. V lost 4 bases and J lost 4, with 9 bases in between. The CDR3 coding sequence is TGCGCCAGCAGCCCTACAGGTTACGAGCAGTACTTC. Protein product: CASSPTGYEQYF. The full variable domain, with the rest looked up from reference TRBV5-1 and TRBJ2-7, is KAGVTQTPRYLIKTRGQQVTLSCSPISGHRSVSWYQQTPGQGLQFLFEYFSETQRNKGNFPGRFSGRQFSNSRSEMNVSTLELGDSALYLCASSPTGYEQYFGPGTRLTVT.

The gene calls are TRBV5-1 and TRBJ1-5; tentative D call: TRBD1 (5 bases). The CDR3 spans 15 residues. With 3 bases removed from V and 5 bases from J, the gap between germline ends came to 15 bases. Germline V gene sequence: CDR1 SGHRS, CDR2 YFSETQ. The chain's CDR3 is CASSYGTGGDQPQHF. The CDR3 coding sequence is TGCGCCAGCAGCTACGGGACTGGGGGGGATCAGCCCCAGCATTTT.

The CDR3 sequence: CASSMWGQHSGANVLTF. The CDR3 coding sequence is TGTGCCAGTAGTATGTGGGGACAGCACTCTGGGGCCAACGTCCTGACTTTC. The V and J genes are TRBV19 and TRBJ2-6; TRBD1 matches at 7 bases. V gave up 3 bases and J gave up 0 bases; unmatched junction bases: 5. The CDR3 totals 17 residues. Germline V CDR1 and CDR2: LNHDA, SQIVND (reference sequence).

With respect to this clone: The same CDR3 arises from other DNA sequences in this sample as well. The CDR3 coding sequence is TGTGCCAGCCGGACAGGCGCAACTAATGAAAAACTGTTTTTT. Translation: CASRTGATNEKLFF. This chain links TRBV6-5 with TRBJ1-4, with 7 bases matching TRBD1. Per germline, CDR1 MNHEY and CDR2 SVGAGI. The CDR3 totals 14 residues. V gave up 8 bases and J gave up 0 bases; unmatched junction bases: 3.

The chain joins TRBV9 to TRBJ1-6; perhaps TRBD1 as D (5 bases). Trimming pared 5 bases from V and 7 bases from J, leaving 7 bases between. CDR3 length: 12 residues. In germline, CDR1 is SGDLS, CDR2 YYNGEE. CDR3 bases: TGTGCCAGCAGTTCAGGGAATTCACCCCTCCACTTT. Protein sequence: CASSSGNSPLHF.

The V and J genes are TRBV3-1 (or the pseudogene TRBV3-2) and TRBJ1-5, with D unclear. There are 16 residues in the CDR3. The V gene lost 1 base and the J gene lost 3 bases, with 13 bases spanning the gap. Germline V CDR1 and CDR2: LGHDT, YNNKEL (reference sequence). DNA of the CDR3: TGTGCCAGCAGCCAAGGCCCAGGAATCACCAATCAGCCCCAGCATTTT. Its translation is CASSQGPGITNQPQHF.

Note on this clone: Other DNA sequences from this sample encode an identical CDR3 as well. The CDR3 loop is CASSSGQNYGYTF. CDR3 coding DNA: TGTGCCAGCAGTTCCGGACAGAACTATGGCTACACCTTC. J is TRBJ1-2 and V is TRBV14; TRBD1 might be the D (6 bases). The V gene lost 6 bases and the J gene lost 2 bases, with 10 bases spanning the gap. CDR1 is SGHDN, CDR2 FVKESK, per germline. This CDR3 has 13 residues.

The V and J genes are TRBV10-3 and TRBJ2-7, with 9 bases identical to TRBD2. V dropped 8 bases and J dropped 1; count of bases not matched to a gene: 6. Germline CDR1 reads ENHRY; CDR2 reads SYGVKD. The CDR3 spans 14 residues. Here the CDR3 DNA reads TGTGCCATCGGGGGGCTAGCGGGATCCTACGAGCAGTACTTC. Residues: CAIGGLAGSYEQYF.

This clone was counted between two and nine times. V and J are TRBV19 and TRBJ2-1; 8 nucleotides agree with TRBD2. The V segment lost 6 bases and the J segment 4 bases; nucleotides outside the gene matches: 2. Germline V gene sequence: CDR1 LNHDA, CDR2 SQIVND (reference sequence). This CDR3 comprises 13 residues. The CDR3 DNA reads as TGTGCCAGTAGCACTAGCGGATACAATGAGCAGTTCTTC. Its translation: CASSTSGYNEQFF.

This clone was observed once. The V gene is TRBV10-3, the J gene TRBJ1-1; D not certain. Germline CDR1 reads ENHRY; CDR2 reads SYGVKD. Trimming removed 6 bases at V and 0 bases at J, with 5 bases between. The CDR3 spans 12 residues. CDR3 DNA: TGTGCCATCAGCCCAGTGAACACTGAAGCTTTCTTT. Protein product: CAISPVNTEAFF.

The J gene is TRBJ2-7, the V gene TRBV11-2, with D perhaps matching TRBD2 (5 bases). Germline CDR1 reads SGHAT; CDR2 reads FQNNGV. This CDR3 is built from 12 residues. V was pared by 5 bases and J by 3 bases, with 8 bases between. DNA of the CDR3: TGTGCCAGCAGCCCACTAGACTACGAGCAGTACTTC. It codes for CASSPLDYEQYF.

The chain employs TRBV5-6 and TRBJ1-1; 8 bases map to TRBD1. CDR1 and CDR2 (germline): SGHDT, YYEEEE. CDR3 length: 18 residues. The J segment lost 2 bases and the V segment lost 4 bases, leaving 16 bases of the junction unmatched. CDR3 in DNA: TGTGCCAGCAGCCCAACAGGGGGGGGAGCGCCACTCAACACTGAAGCTTTCTTT. Residues: CASSPTGGGAPLNTEAFF.

This clone has only a few counts. The V and J genes are TRBV6-6 and TRBJ1-6; D gene uncertain. This CDR3 is built from 13 residues. From germline, CDR1 is MNHNY and CDR2 SVGAGI (reference sequence). Trimming pared 7 bases from V and 10 bases from J, leaving 14 bases between. CDR3 coding DNA: TGTGCCAGCAACCGCCCTGGCTCGTCACCCCTCCACTTT. Amino acids: CASNRPGSSPLHF.

The V gene is TRBV19, the J gene TRBJ1-5; 8 bases are a match to TRBD1. The CDR3 is 13 residues long. V gave up 6 bases and J gave up 4 bases; unmatched junction bases: 2. CDR1 is LNHDA and CDR2 is SQIVND in the germline V gene (reference sequence). The CDR3 protein is CASRQGDNQPQHF. CDR3 sequence (DNA): TGTGCCAGTAGACAGGGGGATAATCAGCCCCAGCATTTT.

This clone has just a few counts. V gene TRBV7-9 combines with J gene TRBJ1-3, with D possibly TRBD1 on 5 matching bases. CDR1 is SEHNR and CDR2 is FQNEAQ in the germline V gene (reference sequence). CDR3 length: 13 residues. Trimming stripped 5 bases from V and 2 bases from J, with 7 bases between. The CDR3 sequence is CASSLGAGNTIYF. CDR3 DNA: TGTGCCAGCAGCCTGGGGGCTGGAAACACCATATATTTT.